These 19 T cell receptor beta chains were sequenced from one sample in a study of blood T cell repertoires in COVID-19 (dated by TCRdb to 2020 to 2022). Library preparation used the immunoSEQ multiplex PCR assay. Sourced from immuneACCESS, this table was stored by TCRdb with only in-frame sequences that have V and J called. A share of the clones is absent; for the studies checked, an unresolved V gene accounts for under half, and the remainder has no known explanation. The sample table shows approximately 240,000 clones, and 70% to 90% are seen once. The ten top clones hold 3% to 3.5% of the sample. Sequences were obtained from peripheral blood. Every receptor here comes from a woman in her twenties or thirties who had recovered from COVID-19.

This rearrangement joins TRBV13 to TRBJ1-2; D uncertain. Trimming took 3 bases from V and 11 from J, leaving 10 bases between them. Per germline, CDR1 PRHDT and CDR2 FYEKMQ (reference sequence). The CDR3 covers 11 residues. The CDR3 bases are TGTGCCAGCAGCTTCAGCGGAGGGTACACCTTC. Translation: CASSFSGGYTF.

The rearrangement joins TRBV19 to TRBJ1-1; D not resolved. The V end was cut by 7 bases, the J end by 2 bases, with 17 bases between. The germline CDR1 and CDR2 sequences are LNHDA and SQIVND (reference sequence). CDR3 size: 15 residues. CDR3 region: CASINLYGINTEAFF. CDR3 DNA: TGTGCCAGTATAAATTTGTACGGGATAAACACTGAAGCTTTCTTT.

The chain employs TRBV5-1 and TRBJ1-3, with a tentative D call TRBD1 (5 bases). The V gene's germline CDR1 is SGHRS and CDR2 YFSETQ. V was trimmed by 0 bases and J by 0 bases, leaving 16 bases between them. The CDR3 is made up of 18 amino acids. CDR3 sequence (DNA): TGCGCCAGCAGCTTGGCGGCCCCACAGGTTGGCTCTGGAAACACCATATATTTT. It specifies CASSLAAPQVGSGNTIYF.

Here the CDR3 DNA reads TGTGCCAGCAGTGAAGCTCCGGGTTCGTTTGGAAACACCATATATTTT. Translation: CASSEAPGSFGNTIYF. The chain employs TRBV6-1 and TRBJ1-3; D not certain. CDR3 length equals 16 residues. From germline, CDR1 is MNHNS and CDR2 SASEGT. Trimming pared 0 bases from V and 3 bases from J, leaving 12 bases between.

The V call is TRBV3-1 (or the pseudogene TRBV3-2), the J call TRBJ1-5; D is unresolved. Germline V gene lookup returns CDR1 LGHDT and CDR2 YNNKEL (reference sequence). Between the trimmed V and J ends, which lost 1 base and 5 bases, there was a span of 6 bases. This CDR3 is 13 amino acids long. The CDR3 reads CASSQAPDQPQHF. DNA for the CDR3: TGTGCCAGCAGCCAAGCCCCGGATCAGCCCCAGCATTTT.

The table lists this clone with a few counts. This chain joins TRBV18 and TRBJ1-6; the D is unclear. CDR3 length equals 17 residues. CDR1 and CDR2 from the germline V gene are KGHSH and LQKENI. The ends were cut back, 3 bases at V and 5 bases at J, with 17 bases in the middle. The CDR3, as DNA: TGTGCCAGCTCACCTACGTCATCTCATGAGGATAATTCACCCCTCCACTTT. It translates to CASSPTSSHEDNSPLHF.

CDR3 loop: CASTSAGAGEQYF. In DNA, the CDR3 is TGTGCCAGCACCAGTGCGGGGGCTGGGGAGCAGTACTTC. The chain combines TRBV12-3 or TRBV12-4 with TRBJ2-7; possible D gene TRBD2, 7 bases. The V end lost 7 bases, the J end lost 7 bases, and 17 bases lay between the germline ends. This CDR3 region has 13 residues.

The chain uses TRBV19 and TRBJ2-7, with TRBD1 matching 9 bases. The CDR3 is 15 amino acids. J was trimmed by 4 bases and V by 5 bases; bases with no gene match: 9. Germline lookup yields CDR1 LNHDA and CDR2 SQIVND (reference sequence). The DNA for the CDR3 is TGTGCCAGTAGTGTCGCCGGGACAGGGACTTACGAGCAGTACTTC. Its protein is CASSVAGTGTYEQYF.

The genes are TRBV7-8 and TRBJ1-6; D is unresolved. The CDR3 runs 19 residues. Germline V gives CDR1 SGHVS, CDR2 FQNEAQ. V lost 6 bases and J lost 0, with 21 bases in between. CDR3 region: CASSMIRSLVSSYNSPLHF. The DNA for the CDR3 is TGTGCCAGCAGTATGATACGTTCTCTAGTCAGCTCCTATAATTCACCCCTCCACTTT.

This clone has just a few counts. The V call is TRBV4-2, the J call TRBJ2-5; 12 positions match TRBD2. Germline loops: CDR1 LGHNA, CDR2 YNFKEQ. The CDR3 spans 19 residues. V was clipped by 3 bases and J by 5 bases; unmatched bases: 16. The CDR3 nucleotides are TGTGCCAGCAGCCACTACCTCCCGGCTAGCGGGGGGGCCGGTGAGACCCAGTACTTC. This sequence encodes CASSHYLPASGGAGETQYF.

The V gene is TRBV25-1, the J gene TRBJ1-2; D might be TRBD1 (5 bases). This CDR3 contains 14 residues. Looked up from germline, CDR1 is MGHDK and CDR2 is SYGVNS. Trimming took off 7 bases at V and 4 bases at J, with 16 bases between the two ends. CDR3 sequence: CASIGGVGGYGYTF. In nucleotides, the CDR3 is TGTGCCAGCATTGGGGGGGTTGGGGGCTATGGCTACACCTTC.

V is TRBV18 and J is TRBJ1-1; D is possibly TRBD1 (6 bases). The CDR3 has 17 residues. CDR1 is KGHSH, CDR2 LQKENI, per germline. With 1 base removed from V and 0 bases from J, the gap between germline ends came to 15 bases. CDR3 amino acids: CASSPRLTDRMNTEAFF. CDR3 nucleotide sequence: TGTGCCAGCTCACCACGGTTAACGGACAGAATGAACACTGAAGCTTTCTTT.

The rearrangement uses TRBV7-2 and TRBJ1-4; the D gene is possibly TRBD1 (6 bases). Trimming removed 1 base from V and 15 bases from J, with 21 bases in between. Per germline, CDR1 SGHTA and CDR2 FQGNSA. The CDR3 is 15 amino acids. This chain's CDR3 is CASSLVPTGRDIVFF. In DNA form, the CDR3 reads TGTGCCAGCAGCTTAGTTCCAACAGGGAGAGATATTGTGTTTTTT.

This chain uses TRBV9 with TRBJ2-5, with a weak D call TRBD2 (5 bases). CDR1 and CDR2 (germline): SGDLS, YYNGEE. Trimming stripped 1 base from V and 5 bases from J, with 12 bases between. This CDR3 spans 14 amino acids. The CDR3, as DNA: TGTGCCAGCAGCGTAACCGGGATAGTGGAGACCCAGTACTTC. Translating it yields CASSVTGIVETQYF.

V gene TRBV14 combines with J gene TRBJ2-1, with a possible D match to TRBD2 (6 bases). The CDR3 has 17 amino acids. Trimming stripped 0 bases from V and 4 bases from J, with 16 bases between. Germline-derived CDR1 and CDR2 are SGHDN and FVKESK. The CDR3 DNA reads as TGTGCCAGCAGCCAAGACTTTACGGGACTCCCATACAATGAGCAGTTCTTC. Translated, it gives CASSQDFTGLPYNEQFF.

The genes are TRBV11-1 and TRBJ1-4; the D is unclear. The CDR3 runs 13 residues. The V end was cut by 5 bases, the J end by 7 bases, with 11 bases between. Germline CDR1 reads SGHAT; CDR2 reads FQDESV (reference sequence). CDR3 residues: CASSLLGPEKLFF. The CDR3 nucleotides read TGTGCCAGCAGCCTGTTGGGCCCTGAAAAACTGTTTTTT.

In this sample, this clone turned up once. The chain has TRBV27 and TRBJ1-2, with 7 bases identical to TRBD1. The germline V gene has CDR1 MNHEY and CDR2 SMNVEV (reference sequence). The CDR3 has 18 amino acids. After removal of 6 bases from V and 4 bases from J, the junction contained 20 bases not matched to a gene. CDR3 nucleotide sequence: TGTGCCAGCAGCCTTGGACAGGTTCCCATCCCCGGGAGCTATGGCTACACCTTC. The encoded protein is CASSLGQVPIPGSYGYTF.

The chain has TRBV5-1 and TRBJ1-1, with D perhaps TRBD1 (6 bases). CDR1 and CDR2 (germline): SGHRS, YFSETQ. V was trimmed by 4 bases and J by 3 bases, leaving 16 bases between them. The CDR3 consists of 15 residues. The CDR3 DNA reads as TGCGCCAGCAGCCCTCAGGGGAATGGGGACACTGAAGCTTTCTTT. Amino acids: CASSPQGNGDTEAFF.

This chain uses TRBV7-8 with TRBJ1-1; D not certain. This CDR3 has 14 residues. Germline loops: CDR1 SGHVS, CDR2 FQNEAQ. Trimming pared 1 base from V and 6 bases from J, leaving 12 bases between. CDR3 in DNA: TGTGCCAGCAGCTTAGTTATCGGGGTCGCTGAAGCTTTCTTT. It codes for CASSLVIGVAEAFF.